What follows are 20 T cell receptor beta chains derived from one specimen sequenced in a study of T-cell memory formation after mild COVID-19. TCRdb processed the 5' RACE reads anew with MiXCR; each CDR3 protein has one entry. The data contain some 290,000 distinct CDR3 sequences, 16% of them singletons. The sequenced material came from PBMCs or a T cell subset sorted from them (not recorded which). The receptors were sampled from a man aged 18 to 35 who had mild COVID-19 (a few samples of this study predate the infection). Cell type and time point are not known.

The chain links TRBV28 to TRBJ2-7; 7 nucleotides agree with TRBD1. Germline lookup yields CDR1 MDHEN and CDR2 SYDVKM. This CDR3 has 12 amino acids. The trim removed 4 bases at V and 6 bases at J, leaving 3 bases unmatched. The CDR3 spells CASSSQGREQYV. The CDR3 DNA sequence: TGTGCCAGCAGTTCACAGGGGCGCGAGCAGTACGTC.

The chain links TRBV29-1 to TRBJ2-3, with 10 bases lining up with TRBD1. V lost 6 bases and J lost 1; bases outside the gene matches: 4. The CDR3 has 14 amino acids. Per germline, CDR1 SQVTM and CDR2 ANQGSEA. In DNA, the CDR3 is TGCAGCGTGGACAGGGGGGGCGGCACAGATACGCAGTATTTT. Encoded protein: CSVDRGGGTDTQYF.

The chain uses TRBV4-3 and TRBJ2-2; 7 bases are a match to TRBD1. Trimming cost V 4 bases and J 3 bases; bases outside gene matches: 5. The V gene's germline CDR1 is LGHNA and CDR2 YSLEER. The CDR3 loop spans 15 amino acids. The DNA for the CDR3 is TGCGCCAGCAGCCGACTCACAGGGGACACCGGGGAGCTGTTTTTT. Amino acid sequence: CASSRLTGDTGELFF.

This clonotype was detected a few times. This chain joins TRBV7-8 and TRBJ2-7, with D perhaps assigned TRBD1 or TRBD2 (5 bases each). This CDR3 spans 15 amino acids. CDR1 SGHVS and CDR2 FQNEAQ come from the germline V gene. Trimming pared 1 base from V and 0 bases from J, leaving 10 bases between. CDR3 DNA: TGTGCCAGCAGCTTAGGGGACGGAACCTCCTACGAGCAGTACGTC. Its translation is CASSLGDGTSYEQYV.

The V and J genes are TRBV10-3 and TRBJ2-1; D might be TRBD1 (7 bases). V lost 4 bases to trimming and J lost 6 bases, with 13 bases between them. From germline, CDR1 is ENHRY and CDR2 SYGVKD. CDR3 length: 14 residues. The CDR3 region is CAISVRQGGNEQFF. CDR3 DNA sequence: TGTGCCATCAGTGTGCGTCAGGGGGGCAATGAGCAGTTCTTC.

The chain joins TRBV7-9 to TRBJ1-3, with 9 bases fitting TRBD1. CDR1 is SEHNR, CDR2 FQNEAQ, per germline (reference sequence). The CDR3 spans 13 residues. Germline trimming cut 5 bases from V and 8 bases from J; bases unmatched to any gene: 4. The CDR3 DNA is TGTGCCAGCAGCCGGGACAGGGTGGACACCATATATTTT. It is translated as CASSRDRVDTIYF.

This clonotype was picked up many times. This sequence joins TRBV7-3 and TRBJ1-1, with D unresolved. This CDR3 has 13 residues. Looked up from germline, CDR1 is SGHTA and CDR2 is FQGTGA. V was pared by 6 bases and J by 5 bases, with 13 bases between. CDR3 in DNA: TGTGCCAGCAGTTCCGGTGGGTTGACTGAAGCTTTCTTT. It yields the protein CASSSGGLTEAFF.

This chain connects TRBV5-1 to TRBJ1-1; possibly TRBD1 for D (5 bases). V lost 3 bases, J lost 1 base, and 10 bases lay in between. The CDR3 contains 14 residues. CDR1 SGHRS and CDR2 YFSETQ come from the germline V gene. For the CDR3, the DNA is TGCGCCAGCAGCTCGGAAACAGGGAACACTGAAGCTTTCTTT. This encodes CASSSETGNTEAFF.

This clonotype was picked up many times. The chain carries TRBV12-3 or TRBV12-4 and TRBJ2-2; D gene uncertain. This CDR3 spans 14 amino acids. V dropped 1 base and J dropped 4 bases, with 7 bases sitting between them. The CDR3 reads CASSLGASTGELFF. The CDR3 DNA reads TGTGCCAGCAGTTTAGGTGCCAGCACCGGGGAGCTGTTTTTT.

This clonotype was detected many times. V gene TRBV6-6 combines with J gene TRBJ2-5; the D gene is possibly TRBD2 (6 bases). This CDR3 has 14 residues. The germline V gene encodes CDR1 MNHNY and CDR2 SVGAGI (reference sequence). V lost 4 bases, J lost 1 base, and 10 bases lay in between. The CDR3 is CASSFGTSQETQYF. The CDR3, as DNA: TGTGCCAGCAGTTTTGGGACTTCCCAAGAGACCCAGTACTTC.

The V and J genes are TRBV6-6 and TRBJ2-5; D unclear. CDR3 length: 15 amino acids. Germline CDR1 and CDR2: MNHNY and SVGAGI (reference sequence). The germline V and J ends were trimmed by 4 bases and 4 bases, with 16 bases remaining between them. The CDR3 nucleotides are TGTGCCAGCAGTTCCCTGGACGGATATGGAGAGACCCAGTACTTC. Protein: CASSSLDGYGETQYF.

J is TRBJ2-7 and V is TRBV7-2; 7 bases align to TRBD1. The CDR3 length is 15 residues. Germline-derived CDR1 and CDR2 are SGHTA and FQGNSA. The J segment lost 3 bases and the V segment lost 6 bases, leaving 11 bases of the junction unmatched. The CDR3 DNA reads TGTGCCAGCAGTACTTCCCGGACAGGACGCTACGAGCAGTACTTC. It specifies CASSTSRTGRYEQYF.

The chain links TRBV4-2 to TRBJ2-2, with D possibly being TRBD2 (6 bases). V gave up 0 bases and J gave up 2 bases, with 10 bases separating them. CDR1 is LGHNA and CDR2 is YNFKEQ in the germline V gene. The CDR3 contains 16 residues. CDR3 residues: CASSQDAGLNTGELFF. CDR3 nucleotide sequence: TGTGCCAGCAGCCAAGATGCGGGACTTAACACCGGGGAGCTGTTTTTT.

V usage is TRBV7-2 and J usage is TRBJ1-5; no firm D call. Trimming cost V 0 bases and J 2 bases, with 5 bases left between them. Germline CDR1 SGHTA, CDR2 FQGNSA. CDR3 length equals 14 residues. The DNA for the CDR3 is TGTGCCAGCAGCTTAGCGCTTGGCAATCAGCCCCAGCATTTT. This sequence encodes CASSLALGNQPQHF.

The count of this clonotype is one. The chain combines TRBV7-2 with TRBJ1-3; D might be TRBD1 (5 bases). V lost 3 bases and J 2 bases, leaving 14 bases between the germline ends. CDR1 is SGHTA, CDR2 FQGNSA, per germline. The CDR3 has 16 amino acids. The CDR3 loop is CASSLQPARAGNTIYF. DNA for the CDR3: TGTGCCAGCAGCTTGCAACCGGCCAGGGCTGGAAACACCATATATTTT.

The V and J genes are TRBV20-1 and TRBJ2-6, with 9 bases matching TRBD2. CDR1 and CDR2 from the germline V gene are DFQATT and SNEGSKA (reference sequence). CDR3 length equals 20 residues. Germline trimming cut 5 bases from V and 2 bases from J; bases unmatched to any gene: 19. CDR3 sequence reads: CSARTGRIGGGAAGANVLTF. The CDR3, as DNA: TGCAGTGCTCGCACCGGGCGGATTGGCGGGGGGGCCGCTGGGGCCAACGTCCTGACTTTC.

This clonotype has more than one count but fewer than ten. For the CDR3, the DNA is TGCGCCAGCAGGCCCCTAGCGGGAGATACGCAGTATTTT. Translation gives CASRPLAGDTQYF. This chain joins TRBV5-1 and TRBJ2-3; TRBD2 aligns across 8 bases. V lost 5 bases and J lost 5; bases outside the gene matches: 4. Germline V gene sequence: CDR1 SGHRS, CDR2 YFSETQ. The CDR3 extends over 13 amino acids.

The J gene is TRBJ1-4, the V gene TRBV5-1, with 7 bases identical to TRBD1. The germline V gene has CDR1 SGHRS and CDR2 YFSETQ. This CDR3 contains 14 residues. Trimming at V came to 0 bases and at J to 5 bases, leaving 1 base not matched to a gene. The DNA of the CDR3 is TGCGCCAGCAGCTTGGGCAGGGGGAATGAAAAACTGTTTTTT. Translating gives CASSLGRGNEKLFF.

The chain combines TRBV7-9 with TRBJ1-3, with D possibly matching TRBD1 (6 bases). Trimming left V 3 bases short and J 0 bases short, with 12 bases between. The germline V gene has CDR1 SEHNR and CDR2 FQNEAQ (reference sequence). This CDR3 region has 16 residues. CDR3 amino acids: CASSLLQGLSGNTIYF. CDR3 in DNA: TGTGCCAGCAGCTTGCTACAGGGCCTCTCTGGAAACACCATATATTTT.

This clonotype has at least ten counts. CDR3 loop: CAITSPAGQLAGNTIYF. In nucleotides, the CDR3 is TGTGCCATCACCTCACCAGCGGGACAGCTTGCTGGAAACACCATATATTTT. This chain connects TRBV10-3 to TRBJ1-3; the match to TRBD1 covers 7 bases. This CDR3 is built from 17 residues. CDR1 is ENHRY, CDR2 SYGVKD, per germline. V lost 7 bases and J lost 2; bases outside the gene matches: 14.